The 11 T cell receptor beta chains below come from one sample, sequenced in a study of blood T cell repertoires in COVID-19. Sequencing was performed with immunoSEQ multiplex PCR; in TCRdb, only in-frame clones are kept and a portion is missing. The sample holds over 200,000 clones, 80% to 90% seen once. What was sequenced was PBMCs or T cells enriched from blood (not recorded which). The source is a woman in her forties or fifties who had recovered from COVID-19.

The chain uses TRBV5-4 and TRBJ1-3; perhaps TRBD1 as D (5 bases). The CDR3 has 17 residues. Germline V gene lookup returns CDR1 SGHNT and CDR2 YYREEE (reference sequence). Trimming pared 3 bases from V and 2 bases from J, leaving 18 bases between. CDR3 nucleotides: TGTGCCAGCAGCTCCGCCAGGGTCGGTAGTGCTGGAAACACCATATATTTT. Translation gives CASSSARVGSAGNTIYF.

V gene TRBV27 combines with J gene TRBJ1-2; possibly TRBD1 for D (5 bases). CDR3 length equals 14 residues. Trimming cost V 4 bases and J 6 bases, with 15 bases left between them. CDR1 and CDR2 from the germline V gene are MNHEY and SMNVEV (reference sequence). CDR3 loop: CASSSGPLGDGYTF. As DNA, the CDR3 is TGTGCCAGCAGTTCCGGGCCCCTAGGGGATGGCTACACCTTC.

Only one count was recorded for this clone. The gene calls are TRBV27 and TRBJ2-2; 8 bases fit TRBD1. J lost 7 bases, V lost 5 bases, and 6 bases had no gene match. The CDR3 covers 14 residues. In germline, CDR1 is MNHEY, CDR2 SMNVEV (reference sequence). Here the CDR3 reads CASSLRGRHGELFF. The CDR3 DNA sequence: TGTGCCAGCAGTCTCAGGGGGCGGCACGGGGAGCTGTTTTTT.

The V call is TRBV29-1, the J call TRBJ1-5; 8 bases line up with TRBD1. After removal of 7 bases from V and 2 bases from J, the junction contained 4 bases not matched to a gene. There are 13 residues in the CDR3. Germline V lookup: CDR1 SQVTM, CDR2 ANQGSEA. This chain's CDR3 is CSAQGARNQPQHF. CDR3 sequence (DNA): TGCAGCGCTCAGGGGGCTCGCAATCAGCCCCAGCATTTT.

The chain links TRBV20-1 to TRBJ2-1, with 8 bases that match TRBD2. Per the germline V gene, CDR1 is DFQATT and CDR2 is SNEGSKA (reference sequence). The CDR3 is 17 residues long. The V and J ends lost 3 bases and 7 bases, in that order; junction bases with no gene match: 17. CDR3 sequence reads: CSASNPLSAGVINEQFF. The CDR3 nucleotides read TGCAGTGCTAGTAACCCGCTTTCAGCGGGAGTTATAAATGAGCAGTTCTTC.

V is TRBV9 and J is TRBJ1-1; a possible D gene is TRBD1 (5 bases). Between the trimmed V and J ends, which lost 2 bases and 1 base, there was a span of 9 bases. The length of the CDR3 is 14 residues. In germline, CDR1 is SGDLS, CDR2 YYNGEE. DNA of the CDR3: TGTGCCAGCAGCGTCCAGGGTGGGAACACTGAAGCTTTCTTT. Amino acid sequence: CASSVQGGNTEAFF.

The chain employs TRBV18 and TRBJ1-1, with D possibly being TRBD1 (5 bases). Trimming removed 0 bases from V and 4 bases from J, with 21 bases in between. The length of the CDR3 is 18 residues. CDR1 is KGHSH and CDR2 is LQKENI in the germline V gene. CDR3 region: CASSPPISQGRVGTEAFF. The DNA of the CDR3 is TGTGCCAGCTCACCACCTATAAGTCAGGGTAGGGTGGGCACTGAAGCTTTCTTT. Drawing the rest from reference TRBV18 and TRBJ1-1, the complete variable domain is NAGVMQNPRHLVRRRGQEARLRCSPMKGHSHVYWYRQLPEEGLKFMVYLQKENIIDESGMPKERFSAEFPKEGPSILRIQQVVRGDSAAYFCASSPPISQGRVGTEAFFGQGTRLTVV.

This chain uses TRBV2 with TRBJ1-1, with unresolved D. The germline V gene has CDR1 SNHLY and CDR2 FYNNEI. This CDR3 region has 14 residues. V lost 3 bases and J 1 base, leaving 9 bases between the germline ends. The CDR3 loop is CASSDFAGNTEAFF. The CDR3 region has the DNA TGTGCCAGCAGTGATTTCGCAGGGAACACTGAAGCTTTCTTT.

The genes are TRBV28 and TRBJ1-6; 9 positions match TRBD1. This CDR3 has 15 amino acids. The trim removed 4 bases at V and 7 bases at J, leaving 5 bases unmatched. Germline CDR1 MDHEN, CDR2 SYDVKM. CDR3 sequence: CASSSPGQGNSPLHF. Written as DNA, the CDR3 is TGTGCCAGCAGTTCCCCGGGACAGGGCAATTCACCCCTCCACTTT.

This sequence joins TRBV28 and TRBJ2-2; tentatively, D is TRBD2 (5 bases). V was trimmed by 3 bases and J by 2 bases, leaving 13 bases between them. The CDR3 length is 16 residues. Germline CDR1 is MDHEN and CDR2 is SYDVKM. The CDR3 sequence: CASSLVGAVNTGELFF. The CDR3 DNA follows: TGTGCCAGCAGTTTGGTGGGAGCAGTAAACACCGGGGAGCTGTTTTTT.

The chain is built from TRBV12-3 or TRBV12-4 and TRBJ1-4; D is perhaps TRBD1 (6 bases). The CDR3 sequence is 13 residues long. V was clipped by 6 bases and J by 8 bases, with 13 bases between them. Here the CDR3 reads CASSRTAGEKLFF. DNA of the CDR3: TGTGCCAGCAGCAGGACAGCCGGCGAAAAACTGTTTTTT.